This T cell receptor (beta chain) was captured in a study of blood T cell repertoires in COVID-19. In the study overall: Sample material is recorded as cDNA or gDNA derived from T cells, B-cell-depleted T cells, or PBMCs.

Germline V CDR1 and CDR2: SNHLY, FYNNEI. This CDR3 region has 14 residues. Trimming pared 8 bases from V and 4 bases from J, leaving 14 bases between. Method: immunoSEQ multiplex PCR; TCRdb's copy keeps in-frame clones and lacks some. The data show about 150,000 clones, with around 87% seen just once and about 5.7% held by the top ten. The chain carries TRBV2 and TRBJ2-2, with D perhaps TRBD2 (5 bases). The TCR sequence derives from a man at least 80 years old with acute or convalescent COVID-19. The material sequenced was peripheral blood. CDR3 bases: TGTGCCAGCTCACTTTCAGAGGGCACCGGGGAGCTGTTTTTT. Its protein product is CASSLSEGTGELFF.